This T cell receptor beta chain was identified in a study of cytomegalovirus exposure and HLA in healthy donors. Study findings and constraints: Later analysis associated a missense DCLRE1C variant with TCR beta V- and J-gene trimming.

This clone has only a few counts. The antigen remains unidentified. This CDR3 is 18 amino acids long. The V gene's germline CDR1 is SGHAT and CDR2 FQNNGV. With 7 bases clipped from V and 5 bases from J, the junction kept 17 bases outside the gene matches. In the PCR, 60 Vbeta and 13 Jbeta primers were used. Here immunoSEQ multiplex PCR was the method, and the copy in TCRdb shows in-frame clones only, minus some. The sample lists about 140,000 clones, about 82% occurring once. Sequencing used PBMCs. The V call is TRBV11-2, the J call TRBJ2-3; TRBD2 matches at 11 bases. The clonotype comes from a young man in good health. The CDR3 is CASTGLAGRRPRRDTQYF. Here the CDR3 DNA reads TGTGCCAGCACCGGACTAGCGGGTCGCCGACCGAGGAGAGATACGCAGTATTTT.